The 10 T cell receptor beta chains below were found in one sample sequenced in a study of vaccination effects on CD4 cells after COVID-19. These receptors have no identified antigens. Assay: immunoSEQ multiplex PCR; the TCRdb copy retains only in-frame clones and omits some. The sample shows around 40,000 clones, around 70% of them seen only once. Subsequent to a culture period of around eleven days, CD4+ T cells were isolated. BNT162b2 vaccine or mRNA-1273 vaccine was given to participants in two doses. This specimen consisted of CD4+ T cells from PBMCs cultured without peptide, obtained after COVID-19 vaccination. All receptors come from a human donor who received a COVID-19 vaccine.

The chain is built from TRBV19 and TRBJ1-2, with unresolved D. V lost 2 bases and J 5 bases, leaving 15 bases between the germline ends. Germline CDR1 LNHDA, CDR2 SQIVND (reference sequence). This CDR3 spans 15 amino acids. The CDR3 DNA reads TGTGCCAGTAGTATATTGGGCGGACTGAGGTATGGCTACACCTTC. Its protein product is CASSILGGLRYGYTF.

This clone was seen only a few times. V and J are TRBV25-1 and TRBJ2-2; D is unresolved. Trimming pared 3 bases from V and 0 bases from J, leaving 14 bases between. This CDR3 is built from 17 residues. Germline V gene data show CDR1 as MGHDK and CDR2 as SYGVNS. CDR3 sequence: CASSDEQRIANTGELFF. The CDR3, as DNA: TGTGCCAGCAGTGACGAACAGAGAATTGCGAACACCGGGGAGCTGTTTTTT.

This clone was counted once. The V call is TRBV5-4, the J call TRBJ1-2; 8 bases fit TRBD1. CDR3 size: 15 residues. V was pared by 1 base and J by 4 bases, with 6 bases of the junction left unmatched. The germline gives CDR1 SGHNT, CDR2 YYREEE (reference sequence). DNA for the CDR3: TGTGCCAGCAGCTTGACGGCAGGGGGCTCCTATGGCTACACCTTC. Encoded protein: CASSLTAGGSYGYTF.

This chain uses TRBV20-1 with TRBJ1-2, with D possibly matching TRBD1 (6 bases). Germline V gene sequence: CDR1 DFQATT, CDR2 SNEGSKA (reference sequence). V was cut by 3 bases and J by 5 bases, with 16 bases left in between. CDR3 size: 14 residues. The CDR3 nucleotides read TGCAGTGCTAGTACCGGGGGGCAGGGTTATGGCTACACCTTC. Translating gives CSASTGGQGYGYTF.

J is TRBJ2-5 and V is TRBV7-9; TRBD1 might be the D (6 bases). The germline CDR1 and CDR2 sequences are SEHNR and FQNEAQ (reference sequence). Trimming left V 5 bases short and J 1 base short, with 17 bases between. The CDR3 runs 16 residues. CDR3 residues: CASSRSSRGPQETQYF. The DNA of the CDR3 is TGTGCCAGCAGCCGATCCTCCAGGGGCCCCCAAGAGACCCAGTACTTC.

The CDR3 reads CASSLSTDTTDTQYF. CDR3 coding DNA: TGCGCCAGCAGCTTGAGTACAGACACCACAGATACGCAGTATTTT. The chain uses TRBV5-1 and TRBJ2-3; unclear D gene. Per germline, CDR1 SGHRS and CDR2 YFSETQ. This CDR3 comprises 15 residues. V lost 1 base, J lost 2 bases, and 11 bases lay in between.

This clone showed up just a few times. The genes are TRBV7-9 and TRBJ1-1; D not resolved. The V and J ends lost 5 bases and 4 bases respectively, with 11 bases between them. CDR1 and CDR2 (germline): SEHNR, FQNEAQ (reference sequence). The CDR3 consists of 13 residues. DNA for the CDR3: TGTGCCAGCAGCGTGGGAGTGGGCACTGAAGCTTTCTTT. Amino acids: CASSVGVGTEAFF.

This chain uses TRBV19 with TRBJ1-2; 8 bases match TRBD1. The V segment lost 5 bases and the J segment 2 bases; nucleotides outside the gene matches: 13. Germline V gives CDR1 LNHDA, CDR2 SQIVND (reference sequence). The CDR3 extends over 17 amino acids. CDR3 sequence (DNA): TGTGCCAGTAGTCTTTATGGGACAGGTAGCCGCAACTATGGCTACACCTTC. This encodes CASSLYGTGSRNYGYTF.

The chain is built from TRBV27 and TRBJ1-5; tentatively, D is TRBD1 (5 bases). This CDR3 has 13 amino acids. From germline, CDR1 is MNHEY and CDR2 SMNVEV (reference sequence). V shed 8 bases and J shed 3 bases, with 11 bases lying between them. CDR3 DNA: TGTGCCAGCGGGAGTGGGGCCAATCAGCCCCAGCATTTT. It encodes CASGSGANQPQHF.

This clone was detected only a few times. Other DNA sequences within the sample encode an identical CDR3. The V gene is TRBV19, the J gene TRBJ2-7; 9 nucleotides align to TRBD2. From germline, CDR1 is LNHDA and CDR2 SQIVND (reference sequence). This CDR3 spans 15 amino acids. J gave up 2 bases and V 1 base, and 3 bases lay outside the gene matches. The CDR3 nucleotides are TGTGCCAGTAGTATAGGCCTAGCGGGGACCTACGAGCAGTACTTC. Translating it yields CASSIGLAGTYEQYF.